One and the same sample provided the 15 T cell receptor beta chains below, sequenced in a study of shared clonotypes between healthy human individuals. Produced via immunoSEQ multiplex PCR; TCRdb's table is partial and in-frame only. In the table there are over a million clones, approximately 98% of which are singletons. Sequencing used naive CD4+ T cells sorted from blood. As to subset: CD45RA+ positively selected. These receptors were obtained from a young man in good health.

The chain joins TRBV15 to TRBJ1-4, with D possibly matching TRBD1 (5 bases). Trimming took off 7 bases at V and 7 bases at J, with 22 bases between the two ends. In germline, CDR1 is LNHNV, CDR2 YYDKDF (reference sequence). This CDR3 spans 16 amino acids. Here the CDR3 DNA reads TGTGCCACCAACGACTTCGCCCGGGACGGGGGTGAAAAACTGTTTTTT. Encoded protein: CATNDFARDGGEKLFF. Drawing the rest from reference TRBV15 and TRBJ1-4, the complete variable domain is DAMVIQNPRYQVTQFGKPVTLSCSQTLNHNVMYWYQQKSSQAPKLLFHYYDKDFNNEADTPDNFQSRRPNTSFCFLDIRSPGLGDTAMYLCATNDFARDGGEKLFFGSGTQLSVL.

The chain has TRBV19 and TRBJ2-1; TRBD2 agrees at 10 bases. CDR1 LNHDA and CDR2 SQIVND come from the germline V gene (reference sequence). The CDR3 is made up of 18 amino acids. V was pared by 7 bases and J by 8 bases, with 20 bases of the junction left unmatched. The CDR3 is CASNGLGREREGRDEQFF. As DNA, the CDR3 is TGTGCCAGTAATGGCCTCGGGAGAGAGCGGGAGGGCCGGGATGAGCAGTTCTTC.

The chain carries TRBV10-1 and TRBJ2-1; no firm D call. From germline, CDR1 is WNHNN and CDR2 SYGVQD (reference sequence). CDR3 size: 13 residues. Trimming removed 5 bases at V and 9 bases at J, with 14 bases between. The CDR3 loop reads CASSKNLVGEQFF. As DNA, the CDR3 is TGCGCCAGCAGTAAAAATCTTGTCGGTGAGCAGTTCTTC.

V usage is TRBV14 and J usage is TRBJ2-7, with 12 nucleotides matching TRBD1. The J segment lost 4 bases and the V segment lost 4 bases, leaving 2 bases of the junction unmatched. The germline V gene encodes CDR1 SGHDN and CDR2 FVKESK. The CDR3 totals 14 residues. Written as DNA, the CDR3 is TGTGCCAGCAGCCGGGACAGGGGGCTTTACGAGCAGTACTTC. This gives the protein CASSRDRGLYEQYF.

This rearrangement joins TRBV5-1 to TRBJ2-2; 7 bases fit TRBD2. The length of the CDR3 is 15 residues. In germline, CDR1 is SGHRS, CDR2 YFSETQ. The V segment lost 5 bases and the J segment 2 bases; nucleotides outside the gene matches: 6. The CDR3 region has the DNA TGCGCCAGCAGTCAGCGGGACCTCAACACCGGGGAGCTGTTTTTT. This sequence encodes CASSQRDLNTGELFF. The whole variable domain, filled in from reference TRBV5-1 and TRBJ2-2, reads KAGVTQTPRYLIKTRGQQVTLSCSPISGHRSVSWYQQTPGQGLQFLFEYFSETQRNKGNFPGRFSGRQFSNSRSEMNVSTLELGDSALYLCASSQRDLNTGELFFGEGSRLTVL.

This chain links TRBV7-6 with TRBJ2-3, with 8 bases that match TRBD2. The ends lost 5 bases at V and 0 bases at J; junction bases unmatched: 4. Germline V gene data show CDR1 as SGHVS and CDR2 as FNYEAQ. This CDR3 is built from 15 residues. CDR3 region: CASSQLAGSTDTQYF. CDR3 nucleotide sequence: TGTGCCAGCAGCCAATTAGCGGGAAGCACAGATACGCAGTATTTT.

The chain carries TRBV4-1 and TRBJ2-1; tentative D call: TRBD1 (5 bases). The V end was cut by 8 bases, the J end by 1 base, with 21 bases between. CDR3 length: 17 amino acids. Per germline, CDR1 MGHRA and CDR2 YSYEKL. The CDR3 DNA is TGCGCCAGCCAATATGAAAAGACAGCCAAGTCCTACAATGAGCAGTTCTTC. The encoded protein is CASQYEKTAKSYNEQFF.

The chain carries TRBV27 and TRBJ2-1, with D perhaps TRBD2 (6 bases). The CDR3 extends over 13 amino acids. V lost 2 bases and J 5 bases, leaving 7 bases between the germline ends. Per germline, CDR1 MNHEY and CDR2 SMNVEV (reference sequence). The CDR3 loop reads CASSLRTNNEQFF. CDR3 bases: TGTGCCAGCAGTTTACGGACTAACAATGAGCAGTTCTTC.

The chain links TRBV9 to TRBJ2-7, with a possible D match to TRBD2 (6 bases). The V end lost 0 bases, the J end lost 5 bases, and 12 bases lay between the germline ends. CDR3 size: 14 residues. CDR1 is SGDLS, CDR2 YYNGEE, per germline. In DNA form, the CDR3 reads TGTGCCAGCAGCGTAGGGGGGGTTAGGGACGAGCAGTACTTC. As protein: CASSVGGVRDEQYF.

The chain is built from TRBV28 and TRBJ2-1, with 9 bases aligning to TRBD2. V lost 6 bases to trimming and J lost 5 bases; unmatched junction nucleotides: 11. From germline, CDR1 is MDHEN and CDR2 SYDVKM. The CDR3 has 16 residues. CDR3: CASSLASGRWDNEQFF. CDR3 in DNA: TGTGCCAGCAGCCTGGCGAGCGGGAGGTGGGACAATGAGCAGTTCTTC.

This chain connects TRBV11-2 to TRBJ2-3, with D unresolved. Trimming stripped 5 bases from V and 2 bases from J, with 8 bases between. The CDR3 has 13 amino acids. Per germline, CDR1 SGHAT and CDR2 FQNNGV. DNA of the CDR3: TGTGCCAGCAGCCCAAATAACACAGATACGCAGTATTTT. Encoded protein: CASSPNNTDTQYF.

This clone has a single count. This rearrangement joins TRBV10-2 to TRBJ1-3; D is undetermined. The CDR3 sequence is 15 residues long. V was trimmed by 7 bases and J by 4 bases, leaving 17 bases between them. Germline CDR1 reads WSHSY; CDR2 reads SAAADI. CDR3 bases: TGCGCCAGCACCCCGCAATTTTCGGCAGGAAACACCATATATTTT. Amino acid sequence: CASTPQFSAGNTIYF.

This chain connects TRBV5-4 to TRBJ2-1, with a tentative D call TRBD2 (6 bases). V gave up 4 bases and J gave up 6 bases, with 17 bases separating them. The germline V gene encodes CDR1 SGHNT and CDR2 YYREEE (reference sequence). The CDR3 is made up of 15 amino acids. CDR3 coding DNA: TGTGCCAGCAGCGGCACGGGACTCACATTCAATGAGCAGTTCTTC. Protein: CASSGTGLTFNEQFF. Looking up the rest from reference TRBV5-4 and TRBJ2-1 gives the full variable domain: ETGVTQSPTHLIKTRGQQVTLRCSSQSGHNTVSWYQQALGQGPQFIFQYYREEENGRGNFPPRFSGLQFPNYSSELNVNALELDDSALYLCASSGTGLTFNEQFFGPGTRLTVL.

This chain connects TRBV7-8 to TRBJ2-3, with 10 bases that match TRBD2. Germline assignment: CDR1 SGHVS and CDR2 FQNEAQ. With 4 bases clipped from V and 5 bases from J, the junction kept 12 bases outside the gene matches. The CDR3 spans 17 residues. The CDR3 spells CASSSPPGTSVIDTQYF. DNA of the CDR3: TGTGCCAGCAGCTCCCCTCCCGGGACTAGCGTTATAGATACGCAGTATTTT.

This clone appeared a single time. V usage is TRBV28 and J usage is TRBJ2-3; D remains ambiguous. The V end lost 5 bases, the J end lost 7 bases, and 7 bases lay between the germline ends. Germline CDR1 and CDR2: MDHEN and SYDVKM. The CDR3 totals 11 residues. The CDR3 loop is CASSLPHTQYF. CDR3 in DNA: TGTGCCAGCAGTCTCCCCCATACGCAGTATTTT.